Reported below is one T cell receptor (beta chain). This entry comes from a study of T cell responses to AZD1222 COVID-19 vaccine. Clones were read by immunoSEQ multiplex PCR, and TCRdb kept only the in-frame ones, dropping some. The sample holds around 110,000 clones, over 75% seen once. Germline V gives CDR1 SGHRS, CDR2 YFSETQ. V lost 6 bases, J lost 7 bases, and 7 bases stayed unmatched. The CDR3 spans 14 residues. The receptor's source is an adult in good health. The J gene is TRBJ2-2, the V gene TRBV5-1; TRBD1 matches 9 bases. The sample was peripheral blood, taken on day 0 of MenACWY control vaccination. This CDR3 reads CASTLGTGIGELFF. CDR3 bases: TGCGCCAGCACCCTTGGGACAGGGATCGGGGAGCTGTTTTTT.